This T cell receptor beta chain was sequenced in a study of PD-1 blockade in classical Hodgkin lymphoma. Findings and limits, study-wide: With respect to the repertoire differences, their causes, possibly disease activity or prior therapy, remain undefined. Reports indicated that newly diagnosed patients had lower baseline TCR diversity than healthy donors did.

On this clone: What it binds is unknown.

Germline lookup yields CDR1 KGHSH and CDR2 LQKENI. The V end was cut by 5 bases, the J end by 0 bases, with 14 bases between. This CDR3 is built from 16 residues. Noted time point: newly diagnosed, previously untreated cHL patient sample. Thawed PBMCs were the source of CD4+ T cells, purified by magnetic negative selection. The assay was immunoSEQ multiplex PCR, and TCRdb's table has in-frame clones only and misses some. The table lists about 25,000 clones, more than 80% of them singletons. The receptor comes from a human donor with classical Hodgkin lymphoma. The sequencing input was CD4+ T cells from blood. The V gene is TRBV18, the J gene TRBJ2-1; the D gene is possibly TRBD2 (5 bases). The CDR3 nucleotides are TGTGCCAGCTCAGGTACTAGGTTTAGCTCCTACAATGAGCAGTTCTTC. Translating it yields CASSGTRFSSYNEQFF.